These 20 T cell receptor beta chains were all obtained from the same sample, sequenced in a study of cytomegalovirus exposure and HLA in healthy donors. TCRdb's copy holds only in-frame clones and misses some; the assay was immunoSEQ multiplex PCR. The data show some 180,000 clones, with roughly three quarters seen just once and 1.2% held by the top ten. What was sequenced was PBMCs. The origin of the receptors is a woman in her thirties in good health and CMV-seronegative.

CDR3 nucleotides: TGTGCCAGCAGTGACAGGGGTGTAGGTTCACCCCTCCACTTT. This encodes CASSDRGVGSPLHF. The J gene is TRBJ1-6, the V gene TRBV2, with D perhaps TRBD1 (6 bases). Germline CDR1 SNHLY, CDR2 FYNNEI. V was cut by 3 bases and J by 9 bases, with 12 bases left in between. The CDR3 extends over 14 amino acids.

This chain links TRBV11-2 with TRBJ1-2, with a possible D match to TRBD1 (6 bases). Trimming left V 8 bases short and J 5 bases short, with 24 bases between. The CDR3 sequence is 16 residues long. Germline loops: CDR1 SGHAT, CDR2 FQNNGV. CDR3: CASAIPPGHVDYGYTF. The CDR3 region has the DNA TGTGCCAGCGCCATCCCCCCGGGACACGTTGATTATGGCTACACCTTC.

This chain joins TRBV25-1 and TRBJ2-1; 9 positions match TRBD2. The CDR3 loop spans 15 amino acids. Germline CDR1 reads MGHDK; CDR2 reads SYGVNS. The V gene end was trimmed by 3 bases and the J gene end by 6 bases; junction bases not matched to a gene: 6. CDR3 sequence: CASSEAGGNGNEQFF. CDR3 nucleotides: TGTGCCAGCAGTGAGGCGGGAGGGAATGGCAATGAGCAGTTCTTC.

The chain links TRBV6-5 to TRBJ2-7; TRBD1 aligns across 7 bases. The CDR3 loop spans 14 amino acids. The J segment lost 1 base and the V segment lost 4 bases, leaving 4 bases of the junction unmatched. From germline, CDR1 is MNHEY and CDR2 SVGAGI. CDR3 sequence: CASSSGTASYEQYF. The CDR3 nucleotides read TGTGCCAGCAGTTCCGGGACAGCTTCCTACGAGCAGTACTTC.

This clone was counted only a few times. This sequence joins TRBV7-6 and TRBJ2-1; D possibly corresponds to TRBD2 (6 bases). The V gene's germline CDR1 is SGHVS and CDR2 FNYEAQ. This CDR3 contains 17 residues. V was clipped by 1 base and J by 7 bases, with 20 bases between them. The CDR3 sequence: CASSLEGSTRSGNEQFF. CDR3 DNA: TGTGCCAGCAGCTTAGAGGGGTCGACTAGGAGCGGGAATGAGCAGTTCTTC.

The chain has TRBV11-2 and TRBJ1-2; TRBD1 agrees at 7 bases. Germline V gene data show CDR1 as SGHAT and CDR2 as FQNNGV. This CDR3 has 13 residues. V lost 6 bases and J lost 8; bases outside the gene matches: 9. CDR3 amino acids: CASSPETGRGYTF. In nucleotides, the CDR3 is TGTGCCAGCAGTCCGGAGACAGGGCGCGGCTACACCTTC.

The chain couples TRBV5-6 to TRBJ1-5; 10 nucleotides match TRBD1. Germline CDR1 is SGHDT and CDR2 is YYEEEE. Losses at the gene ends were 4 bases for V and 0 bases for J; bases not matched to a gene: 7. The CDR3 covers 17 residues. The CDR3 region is CASSLIGTGASNQPQHF. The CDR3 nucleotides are TGTGCCAGCAGCCTCATCGGGACAGGGGCTAGCAATCAGCCCCAGCATTTT.

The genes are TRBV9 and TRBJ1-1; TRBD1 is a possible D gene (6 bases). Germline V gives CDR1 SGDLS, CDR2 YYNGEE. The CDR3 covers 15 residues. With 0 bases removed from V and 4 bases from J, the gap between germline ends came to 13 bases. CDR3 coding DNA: TGTGCCAGCAGCGTAGGCGGCAGGGGTGGCACTGAAGCTTTCTTT. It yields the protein CASSVGGRGGTEAFF. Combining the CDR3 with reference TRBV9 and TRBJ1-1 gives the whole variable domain DSGVTQTPKHLITATGQRVTLRCSPRSGDLSVYWYQQSLDQGLQFLIQYYNGEERAKGNILERFSAQQFPDLHSELNLSSLELGDSALYFCASSVGGRGGTEAFFGQGTRLTVV.

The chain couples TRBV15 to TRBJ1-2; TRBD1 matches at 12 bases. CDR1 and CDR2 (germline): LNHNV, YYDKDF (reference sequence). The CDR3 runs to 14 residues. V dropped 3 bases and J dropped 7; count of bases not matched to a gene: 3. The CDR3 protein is CATSRAGQGAGYTF. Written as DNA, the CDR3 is TGTGCCACCAGCAGGGCGGGACAGGGGGCTGGCTACACCTTC.

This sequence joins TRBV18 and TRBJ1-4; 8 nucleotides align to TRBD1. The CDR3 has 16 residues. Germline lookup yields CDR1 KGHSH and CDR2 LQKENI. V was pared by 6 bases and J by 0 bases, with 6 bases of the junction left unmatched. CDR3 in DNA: TGTGCCAGCTCCCCGGACAGGGCATCAACTAATGAAAAACTGTTTTTT. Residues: CASSPDRASTNEKLFF.

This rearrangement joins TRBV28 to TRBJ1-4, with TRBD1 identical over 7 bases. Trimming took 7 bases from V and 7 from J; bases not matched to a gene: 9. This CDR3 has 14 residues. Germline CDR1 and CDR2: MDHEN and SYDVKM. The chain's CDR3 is CASTPGGLGEKLFF. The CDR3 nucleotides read TGTGCCAGCACTCCAGGGGGACTGGGTGAAAAACTGTTTTTT.

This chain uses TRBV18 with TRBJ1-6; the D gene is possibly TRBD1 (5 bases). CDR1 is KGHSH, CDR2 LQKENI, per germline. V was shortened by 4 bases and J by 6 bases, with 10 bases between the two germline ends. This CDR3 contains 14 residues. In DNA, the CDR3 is TGTGCCAGCTCACTCCGGAGGGGTAATTCACCCCTCCACTTT. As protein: CASSLRRGNSPLHF. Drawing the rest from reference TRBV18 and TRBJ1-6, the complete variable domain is NAGVMQNPRHLVRRRGQEARLRCSPMKGHSHVYWYRQLPEEGLKFMVYLQKENIIDESGMPKERFSAEFPKEGPSILRIQQVVRGDSAAYFCASSLRRGNSPLHFGNGTRLTVT.

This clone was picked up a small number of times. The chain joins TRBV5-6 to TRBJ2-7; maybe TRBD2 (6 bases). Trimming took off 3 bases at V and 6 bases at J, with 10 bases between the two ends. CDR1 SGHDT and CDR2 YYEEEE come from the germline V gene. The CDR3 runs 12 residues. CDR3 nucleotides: TGTGCCAGCAGCTGGGCGGGGATCGAGCAGTACTTC. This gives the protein CASSWAGIEQYF.

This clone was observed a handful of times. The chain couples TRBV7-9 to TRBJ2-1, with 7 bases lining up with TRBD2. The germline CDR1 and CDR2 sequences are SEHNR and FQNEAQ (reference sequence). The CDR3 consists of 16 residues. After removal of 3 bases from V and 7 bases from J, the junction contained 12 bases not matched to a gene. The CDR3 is CASSFMGSGVLNEQFF. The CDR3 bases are TGTGCCAGCAGCTTCATGGGGAGCGGGGTATTGAATGAGCAGTTCTTC.

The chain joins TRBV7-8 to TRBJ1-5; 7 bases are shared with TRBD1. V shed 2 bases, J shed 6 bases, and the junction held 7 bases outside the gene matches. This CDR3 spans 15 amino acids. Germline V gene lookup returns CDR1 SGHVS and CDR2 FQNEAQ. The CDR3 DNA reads TGTGCCAGCAGCTTAACAGGGGCGGGAATTCAGCCCCAGCATTTT. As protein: CASSLTGAGIQPQHF.

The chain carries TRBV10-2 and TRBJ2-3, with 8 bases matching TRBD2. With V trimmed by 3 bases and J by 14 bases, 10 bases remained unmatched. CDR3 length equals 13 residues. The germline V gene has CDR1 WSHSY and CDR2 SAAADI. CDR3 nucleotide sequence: TGCGCCAGCAGTGACCCCGGGGTAGCGGGGAGGTATTTT. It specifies CASSDPGVAGRYF.

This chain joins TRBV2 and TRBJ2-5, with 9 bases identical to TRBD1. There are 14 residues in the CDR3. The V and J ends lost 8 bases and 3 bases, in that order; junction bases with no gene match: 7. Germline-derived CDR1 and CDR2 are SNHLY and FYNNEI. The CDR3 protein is CASVTGGGEETQYF. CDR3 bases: TGTGCCAGCGTGACAGGGGGGGGAGAAGAGACCCAGTACTTC.

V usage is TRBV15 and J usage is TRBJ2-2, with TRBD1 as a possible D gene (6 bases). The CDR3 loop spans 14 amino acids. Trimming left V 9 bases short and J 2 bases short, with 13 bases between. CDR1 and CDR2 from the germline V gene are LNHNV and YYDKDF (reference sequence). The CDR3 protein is CATGAGPNTGELFF. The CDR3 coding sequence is TGTGCCACGGGGGCCGGACCAAACACCGGGGAGCTGTTTTTT. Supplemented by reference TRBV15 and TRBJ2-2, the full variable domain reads DAMVIQNPRYQVTQFGKPVTLSCSQTLNHNVMYWYQQKSSQAPKLLFHYYDKDFNNEADTPDNFQSRRPNTSFCFLDIRSPGLGDTAMYLCATGAGPNTGELFFGEGSRLTVL.

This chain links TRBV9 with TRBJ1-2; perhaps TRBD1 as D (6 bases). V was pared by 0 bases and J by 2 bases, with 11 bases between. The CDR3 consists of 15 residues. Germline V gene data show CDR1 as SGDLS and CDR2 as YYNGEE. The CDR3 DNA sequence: TGTGCCAGCAGCGTAGTTGCACAGGGAAACTATGGCTACACCTTC. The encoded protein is CASSVVAQGNYGYTF.

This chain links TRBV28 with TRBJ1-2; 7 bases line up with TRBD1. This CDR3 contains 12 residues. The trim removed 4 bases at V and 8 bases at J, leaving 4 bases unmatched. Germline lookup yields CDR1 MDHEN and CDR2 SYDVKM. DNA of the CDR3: TGTGCCAGCAGTTCAGACAGGGACGGCTACACCTTC. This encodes CASSSDRDGYTF.